Shown below are 25 T cell receptor beta chains from a single sample sequenced in a study of identical twins (dated by TCRdb to 2016 to 2017). Libraries were made using 5' RACE. TCRdb records Illumina HiSeq 2000 as the sequencer. TCRdb trimmed the raw reads at Q25, called clones with MiXCR and kept productive beta chains. Every CDR3 protein is listed once, alongside the most common genes and DNA of its rows. Within this sample are fewer than 250,000 distinct CDR3 sequences, with about 7.5% of them counted one time only. In total, the top ten clones hold 5.4% of the sample. These data were likewise used in another study, on yellow fever vaccine responses in identical twins.

The sample comprised CD8+ T cells sorted from blood. These receptors came from a young woman in good health.

This clonotype was found a few times. CDR3 DNA sequence: TGTGCCAGCAGTTTTTTAAGGGACGCCGTGGGAGAGACCCAGTACTTC. It yields the protein CASSFLRDAVGETQYF. This chain joins TRBV12-3 or TRBV12-4 and TRBJ2-5; D tentatively fits TRBD1 or TRBD2 (5 bases each). Trimming left V 3 bases short and J 4 bases short, with 18 bases between. This CDR3 has 16 amino acids.

This clonotype was counted many times. The chain has TRBV7-9 and TRBJ2-3; a weak D match, TRBD2 (6 bases). Germline loops: CDR1 SEHNR, CDR2 FQNEAQ (reference sequence). V lost 0 bases and J 4 bases, leaving 11 bases between the germline ends. The length of the CDR3 is 15 residues. As DNA, the CDR3 is TGTGCCAGCAGCTTAGCGGTGCGGGAATCAGATACGCAGTATTTT. It translates to CASSLAVRESDTQYF. The full variable domain, completed using reference TRBV7-9 and TRBJ2-3, is DTGVSQNPRHKITKRGQNVTFRCDPISEHNRLYWYRQTLGQGPEFLTYFQNEAQLEKSRLLSDRFSAERPKGSFSTLEIQRTEQGDSAMYLCASSLAVRESDTQYFGPGTRLTVL.

CDR3 DNA: TGTGCCAGCAGGGCGGGGCACTCCTACGAGCAGTACTTC. Encoded protein: CASRAGHSYEQYF. The chain carries TRBV6-1 and TRBJ2-7, with a tentative D call TRBD2 (6 bases). The CDR3 loop spans 13 amino acids. The germline gives CDR1 MNHNS, CDR2 SASEGT. The V end lost 6 bases, the J end lost 0 bases, and 9 bases lay between the germline ends.

This clonotype was observed a handful of times. DNA of the CDR3: TGTGCCAGCAGCTCGACCTCCGGGACTAGCGGGTTCGAGCAGTACTTC. Translated: CASSSTSGTSGFEQYF. The V call is TRBV7-9, the J call TRBJ2-7, with TRBD2 matching 12 bases. Germline trimming cut 4 bases from V and 6 bases from J; bases unmatched to any gene: 10. CDR1 is SEHNR, CDR2 FQNEAQ, per germline (reference sequence). The CDR3 loop spans 16 amino acids.

The chain's CDR3 is CASSSKLGTEAFF. For the CDR3, the DNA is TGTGCCAGCAGCTCCAAGCTAGGCACTGAAGCTTTCTTT. The chain carries TRBV6-2 or TRBV6-3 and TRBJ1-1; D is uncertain. The CDR3 totals 13 residues. Germline V gene data show CDR1 as MNHEY and CDR2 as SVGEGT. With 6 bases removed from V and 4 bases from J, the gap between germline ends came to 12 bases.

Of note for this clonotype: One end of the junction varies from germline; a read error may be responsible. The CDR3 sequence: CSVYRDKSIF. The CDR3 nucleotides are TGCAGCGTTTACCGGGACAAATCAATTTTT. This rearrangement joins TRBV29-1 to TRBJ2-3, with D possibly matching TRBD1 (6 bases). Germline V gene lookup returns CDR1 SQVTM and CDR2 ANQGSEA. The CDR3 has 10 amino acids.

This clonotype was seen ten or more times. The rearrangement links TRBV29-1 to TRBJ2-7; TRBD2 matches 10 bases. Germline CDR1 is SQVTM and CDR2 is ANQGSEA. V gave up 2 bases and J gave up 4 bases; unmatched junction bases: 8. This CDR3 is 15 amino acids long. The CDR3 bases are TGCAGCGTTGAACTGCCTAGCGGGAGAGATTACGAGCAGTACTTC. It yields the protein CSVELPSGRDYEQYF.

Judged by abundance, this clonotype is large (0.1 to 1%). The rearrangement uses TRBV12-3 or TRBV12-4 and TRBJ2-1; weak D call: TRBD2 (6 bases). V shed 7 bases and J shed 2 bases, with 9 bases lying between them. This CDR3 region has 13 residues. The DNA of the CDR3 is TGTGCCAGCATGGGAGGTACCTACAATGAGCAGTTCTTC. Protein product: CASMGGTYNEQFF.

This clonotype was seen at least ten times. The CDR3 DNA follows: TGTGCCGTCGGGGCGTTAGAGACCCAGTACTTC. Amino acids: CAVGALETQYF. V gene TRBV28 combines with J gene TRBJ2-5; either TRBD1 or TRBD2 may supply D (5 bases each). Trimming pared 11 bases from V and 4 bases from J, leaving 11 bases between. This CDR3 has 11 amino acids. The germline CDR1 and CDR2 sequences are MDHEN and SYDVKM.

There are a few counts of this clonotype. This chain uses TRBV2 with TRBJ2-1; the D is unclear. Between the trimmed V and J ends, which lost 7 bases and 4 bases, there was a span of 8 bases. The germline gives CDR1 SNHLY, CDR2 FYNNEI. CDR3 length: 12 amino acids. CDR3 sequence reads: CASIEGYNEQFF. The CDR3 region has the DNA TGTGCCAGCATCGAAGGGTACAATGAGCAGTTCTTC.

This clonotype has ten or more counts. V is TRBV3-1 and J is TRBJ1-1; D not certain. The germline V gene has CDR1 LGHDT and CDR2 YNNKEL (reference sequence). The CDR3 consists of 14 residues. V was clipped by 0 bases and J by 1 base, with 6 bases between them. The CDR3 DNA is TGTGCCAGCAGCCAAGATTTGGAGAACACTGAAGCTTTCTTT. Its translation: CASSQDLENTEAFF.

This clonotype was seen only a few times. The rearrangement links TRBV7-9 to TRBJ2-3; D is ambiguous. V lost 0 bases and J lost 9, with 7 bases in between. The CDR3 covers 12 residues. The V gene's germline CDR1 is SEHNR and CDR2 FQNEAQ (reference sequence). DNA of the CDR3: TGTGCCAGCAGCTTAGCGCTAGGGACGCAGTATTTT. It codes for CASSLALGTQYF.

This clonotype has at least ten counts. This rearrangement joins TRBV27 to TRBJ2-3; TRBD2 matches 8 bases. Germline-derived CDR1 and CDR2 are MNHEY and SMNVEV (reference sequence). With 2 bases clipped from V and 6 bases from J, the junction kept 7 bases outside the gene matches. The CDR3 extends over 15 amino acids. This CDR3 is CASSLIQGLGDTQYF. Written as DNA, the CDR3 is TGTGCCAGCAGTTTAATACAGGGACTAGGGGATACGCAGTATTTT.

The chain carries TRBV7-4 and TRBJ1-4, with D unresolved. Looked up from germline, CDR1 is SGHVT and CDR2 is SQSDAQ. CDR3 length equals 16 residues. With 9 bases removed from V and 0 bases from J, the gap between germline ends came to 17 bases. The CDR3 nucleotides read TGTGCCAGAACTTTCGTTTCCCGATCAACTAATGAAAAACTGTTTTTT. This codes for CARTFVSRSTNEKLFF.

The chain uses TRBV11-2 and TRBJ1-4, with 7 bases lining up with TRBD1. This CDR3 contains 15 residues. Germline CDR1 SGHAT, CDR2 FQNNGV. The V gene end was trimmed by 2 bases and the J gene end by 6 bases; junction bases not matched to a gene: 6. The CDR3 DNA reads as TGTGCCAGCAGCTTAAGACAGGGAATGGATGAAAAACTGTTTTTT. This sequence encodes CASSLRQGMDEKLFF. Supplemented by reference TRBV11-2 and TRBJ1-4, the full variable domain reads EAGVAQSPRYKIIEKRQSVAFWCNPISGHATLYWYQQILGQGPKLLIQFQNNGVVDDSQLPKDRFSAERLKGVDSTLKIQPAKLEDSAVYLCASSLRQGMDEKLFFGSGTQLSVL.

This clonotype was detected only a few times. The rearrangement links TRBV18 to TRBJ2-5; TRBD2 is a possible D gene (6 bases). Trimming stripped 5 bases from V and 1 base from J, with 14 bases between. Germline lookup yields CDR1 KGHSH and CDR2 LQKENI. The length of the CDR3 is 15 residues. CDR3 in amino acids: CASSSPEGSQETQYF. Written as DNA, the CDR3 is TGTGCCAGCTCATCGCCGGAGGGGTCCCAAGAGACCCAGTACTTC.

This clonotype was seen many times. The chain carries TRBV5-1 and TRBJ1-1; 9 bases match TRBD1. The CDR3 consists of 15 residues. J lost 0 bases, V lost 4 bases, and 4 bases had no gene match. Germline CDR1 SGHRS, CDR2 YFSETQ. CDR3 loop: CASSIRTGVNTEAFF. CDR3 sequence (DNA): TGCGCCAGCAGCATCCGGACAGGGGTGAACACTGAAGCTTTCTTT.

The chain is built from TRBV12-3 or TRBV12-4 and TRBJ1-1, with D possibly matching TRBD1 (5 bases). This CDR3 is built from 13 residues. V was cut by 7 bases and J by 2 bases, with 11 bases left in between. CDR3 amino acids: CASTLGVNTEAFF. The CDR3, as DNA: TGTGCCAGCACCCTAGGGGTTAACACTGAAGCTTTCTTT.

This clonotype was seen repeatedly, ten times or more. This chain links TRBV6-4 with TRBJ2-3; possible D gene TRBD2, 6 bases. There are 13 residues in the CDR3. Germline CDR1 reads MRHNA; CDR2 reads SNTAGT. With 4 bases removed from V and 1 base from J, the gap between germline ends came to 6 bases. CDR3: CASSAGGTDTQYF. CDR3 in DNA: TGTGCCAGCAGTGCGGGGGGCACAGATACGCAGTATTTT.

This clonotype was detected a few times. V is TRBV6-5 and J is TRBJ2-1; 10 positions match TRBD1. Germline V CDR1 and CDR2: MNHEY, SVGAGI. Trimming cost V 4 bases and J 7 bases; bases outside gene matches: 10. CDR3 length equals 16 residues. The CDR3 bases are TGTGCCAGCAGTTTAATACCGGGACAGGGGATGAATGAGCAGTTCTTC. It codes for CASSLIPGQGMNEQFF.

This clonotype came up a few times. The rearrangement joins TRBV4-1 to TRBJ1-6; no definite D call. The CDR3 is made up of 15 amino acids. Trimming cost V 3 bases and J 8 bases, with 14 bases left between them. Looked up from germline, CDR1 is MGHRA and CDR2 is YSYEKL. DNA of the CDR3: TGCGCCAGCAGCCAGGCGATCGGAAACCATTCACCCCTCCACTTT. As protein: CASSQAIGNHSPLHF.

Only a few counts were recorded for this clonotype. This rearrangement joins TRBV7-2 to TRBJ2-1; D perhaps matches TRBD2 (6 bases). Germline CDR1 SGHTA, CDR2 FQGNSA. V lost 7 bases and J lost 3, with 13 bases in between. The CDR3 extends over 14 amino acids. The CDR3 DNA reads TGTGCCAGCACCCCCCGGGACTTCTACAATGAGCAGTTCTTC. Residues: CASTPRDFYNEQFF.

The sample holds a few counts of this clonotype. This rearrangement joins TRBV7-9 to TRBJ2-5; 8 positions match TRBD1. Unmatched junction bases numbered 7, after V lost 4 bases and J lost 0 bases. This CDR3 comprises 16 residues. CDR1 is SEHNR and CDR2 is FQNEAQ in the germline V gene (reference sequence). The CDR3 DNA sequence: TGTGCCAGCAGCTCACAAAGACAGGGGTACCAAGAGACCCAGTACTTC. Translation: CASSSQRQGYQETQYF.

The chain recombines TRBV2 with TRBJ2-7; D call uncertain. Germline CDR1 SNHLY, CDR2 FYNNEI. The CDR3 contains 11 residues. V was pared by 7 bases and J by 4 bases, with 8 bases between. CDR3 sequence reads: CASIGAYEQYV. CDR3 in DNA: TGTGCCAGCATTGGTGCTTACGAGCAGTACGTC.

This clonotype was counted between two and nine times. The chain couples TRBV19 to TRBJ2-1; the D is unclear. Germline values: CDR1 LNHDA, CDR2 SQIVND (reference sequence). Trimming removed 7 bases at V and 0 bases at J, with 10 bases between. The CDR3 is 14 residues long. CDR3 coding DNA: TGTGCCAGTACAAATCTGGGCTCCTACAATGAGCAGTTCTTC. Translated, it gives CASTNLGSYNEQFF.